A selection of T cell receptor beta chains follows, all from one sample in a study of blood T cell repertoires in COVID-19. Using immunoSEQ multiplex PCR, the repertoire was profiled, and TCRdb retains in-frame clones only, with some absent. This sample has roughly 60,000 clones, with around 89% found just once. Sequencing was performed on peripheral blood. Receptors originate from a human donor in a cohort sampled during active COVID-19. Both conserved end residues are part of each CDR3. The order of the fields is V gene, J gene, CDR3 protein.

TRBV4-2	TRBJ2-7	CASSHYPGQGLHEQYF
TRBV19	TRBJ1-6	CASTAGTENSPLHF
TRBV9	TRBJ2-1	CASSTKQVPNEQFF
TRBV30	TRBJ1-4	CAWGHRGEKLFF
TRBV3-1/TRBV3-2	TRBJ2-1	CASTSMDLGRGNEQFF
TRBV2	TRBJ1-5	CASSDQGPYSNQPQHF
TRBV7-9	TRBJ2-1	CASSLNTGSYNEQFF
TRBV6-5	TRBJ1-1	CASSYSGARGAFF
TRBV6-5	TRBJ2-7	CASSYSISGFYEQYF
TRBV4-2	TRBJ2-3	CASSQDLGRPPGDTQYF
TRBV6-5	TRBJ2-7	CASSVSGASSYEQYF
TRBV10-3	TRBJ2-7	CAIGKQETSYEQYF
TRBV9	TRBJ2-4	CASSVGQGKNIQYF
TRBV6-2/TRBV6-3	TRBJ1-3	CASSPNRSADRRFLAGNTIYF
TRBV19	TRBJ1-5	CASSASGTRSNQPQHF
TRBV18	TRBJ2-3	CASSPRRKLTGTGNTDTQYF
TRBV5-6	TRBJ2-7	CASSLAMGQGWYEQYF
TRBV24-1	TRBJ2-2	CATSALQGSGELFF
TRBV18	TRBJ1-5	CASSPFNQPQHF
TRBV5-6	TRBJ2-2	CASSRPPSGTHTGELFF
TRBV7-2	TRBJ2-2	CASKTFTGLAGTNTGELFF
TRBV28	TRBJ1-1	CASGPGTANTEAFF
TRBV19	TRBJ1-2	CASSQINYGYTF
TRBV15	TRBJ2-2	CATSRTRNTGELFF
TRBV12-5	TRBJ2-1	CASGHSSSYNEQFF
TRBV7-9	TRBJ2-1	CASSPILSEDNEQFF
TRBV5-4	TRBJ1-1	CASSLPGGTEAFF
TRBV6-6	TRBJ2-1	CASTGTGNINEQFF
TRBV19	TRBJ2-7	CASSTSTGSYEQYF
TRBV7-2	TRBJ2-7	CASSSRLAGGYEQYF
TRBV18	TRBJ1-4	CASSPQGDVAEKLFF
TRBV7-2	TRBJ2-5	CASSLAGGDETQYF
TRBV19	TRBJ1-1	CASTPSQQLGTEAFF
TRBV2	TRBJ2-1	CASREGGQYNEQFF
TRBV11-2	TRBJ2-2	CASSLVGTGELFF
TRBV10-3	TRBJ1-1	CAISRQENTEAFF
TRBV19	TRBJ1-1	CASGRPGNMNTEAFF
TRBV4-3	TRBJ2-2	CASSQGWDRGESGELFF
TRBV19	TRBJ1-1	CASSDLQGREAFF
TRBV10-3	TRBJ1-1	CAIRDTVGTEAFF